This passage covers 13 T cell receptor beta chains from one sample sequenced in a study of T cell repertoires in cytomegalovirus infection. TCRdb used MiXCR to reprocess the reads, holding one entry per CDR3 protein. Altogether roughly 600,000 distinct CDR3 sequences are present, 24% being singletons, with the ten largest covering 6.5% to 10%. The sample consisted of CD8+ T cells from PBMCs. All receptors derive from a human donor in good health (CMV status not recorded). Some clones in this sample may be carry-over from other donors' samples.

This clonotype has just a few counts. This rearrangement joins TRBV19 to TRBJ1-1; D remains ambiguous. The V end was cut by 6 bases, the J end by 1 base, with 6 bases between. The CDR3 runs to 12 residues. CDR1 is LNHDA and CDR2 is SQIVND in the germline V gene (reference sequence). CDR3 coding DNA: TGTGCCAGTAGAAGGGCGAACACTGAAGCTTTCTTT. It specifies CASRRANTEAFF.

The V call is TRBV13, the J call TRBJ1-5; D remains ambiguous. CDR1 PRHDT and CDR2 FYEKMQ come from the germline V gene (reference sequence). The CDR3 is 13 residues long. V gave up 5 bases and J gave up 7 bases, with 12 bases separating them. DNA of the CDR3: TGTGCCAGCAGCCAAGGAGTAGACCAGCCCCAGCATTTT. Protein product: CASSQGVDQPQHF.

This clonotype was observed a handful of times. The chain is built from TRBV4-2 and TRBJ2-7, with unresolved D. Deletions cut 1 base from V and 2 bases from J, with 9 bases between. Looked up from germline, CDR1 is LGHNA and CDR2 is YNFKEQ. The CDR3 covers 14 residues. The CDR3 here is CASSQVGQTYEQYF. In DNA form, the CDR3 reads TGTGCCAGCAGCCAAGTGGGTCAGACCTACGAGCAGTACTTC.

This clonotype was counted ten times or more. This chain joins TRBV28 and TRBJ2-7; TRBD1 is a possible D gene (6 bases). V lost 6 bases to trimming and J lost 7 bases, with 13 bases between them. The CDR3 has 12 residues. Germline-derived CDR1 and CDR2 are MDHEN and SYDVKM. The CDR3 reads CASSPDRLEQYV. CDR3 coding DNA: TGTGCCAGCAGCCCGGACAGACTTGAGCAGTACGTC.

The chain uses TRBV24-1 and TRBJ2-2; D remains unclear. Trimming removed 4 bases at V and 3 bases at J, with 8 bases between. Germline assignment: CDR1 KGHDR and CDR2 SFDVKD. The CDR3 has 14 residues. The CDR3, as DNA: TGTGCCACCAGTGAATCCAGACACACCGGGGAGCTGTTTTTT. It encodes CATSESRHTGELFF.

The rearrangement links TRBV4-3 to TRBJ2-2; D not resolved. The V and J ends lost 3 bases and 7 bases respectively, with 21 bases between them. Germline lookup yields CDR1 LGHNA and CDR2 YSLEER. This CDR3 has 17 amino acids. The CDR3 coding sequence is TGCGCCAGCAGCCAGTCAAGCTCCGGGCAGCCTGTCGGGGAGCTGTTTTTT. Its protein is CASSQSSSGQPVGELFF.

This clonotype was counted a few times. The chain uses TRBV6-6 and TRBJ1-2, with TRBD1 identical over 9 bases. The CDR3 runs 16 residues. Germline V gene data show CDR1 as MNHNY and CDR2 as SVGAGI (reference sequence). V lost 5 bases and J lost 2; bases outside the gene matches: 9. The DNA for the CDR3 is TGTGCCAGCAGTGCGGACAGGGGAGAAGGGAACTATGGCTACACCTTC. Its protein is CASSADRGEGNYGYTF.

V and J are TRBV6-5 and TRBJ1-2; TRBD1 agrees at 9 bases. This CDR3 contains 14 residues. Losses at the gene ends were 4 bases for V and 7 bases for J; bases not matched to a gene: 7. Looked up from germline, CDR1 is MNHEY and CDR2 is SVGAGI. The CDR3 DNA is TGTGCCAGCAGTTCCGGACAGGGGATGGTTGGCTACACCTTC. Its translation: CASSSGQGMVGYTF.

The chain couples TRBV10-3 to TRBJ2-1, with D possibly matching TRBD1 (6 bases). V was shortened by 6 bases and J by 2 bases, with 8 bases between the two germline ends. The CDR3 is made up of 13 amino acids. Per the germline V gene, CDR1 is ENHRY and CDR2 is SYGVKD. This CDR3 reads CAIRTGTYNEQFF. For the CDR3, the DNA is TGTGCCATCAGAACAGGGACCTACAATGAGCAGTTCTTC.

The chain has TRBV2 and TRBJ1-4, with D maybe TRBD1 (6 bases). Germline-derived CDR1 and CDR2 are SNHLY and FYNNEI. Trimming removed 3 bases at V and 8 bases at J, with 13 bases between. The CDR3 covers 14 residues. The DNA of the CDR3 is TGTGCCAGCAGTGAGGCCCGGGGGCGCGAAAAACTGTTTTTT. It encodes CASSEARGREKLFF. Full variable domain (rest looked up from reference TRBV2 and TRBJ1-4): EPEVTQTPSHQVTQMGQEVILRCVPISNHLYFYWYRQILGQKVEFLVSFYNNEISEKSEIFDDQFSVERPDGSNFTLKIRSTKLEDSAMYFCASSEARGREKLFFGSGTQLSVL.

This clonotype was seen ten or more times. The genes are TRBV7-2 and TRBJ2-1; D possibly uses TRBD1 or TRBD2 (6 bases each). The germline V gene has CDR1 SGHTA and CDR2 FQGNSA. The CDR3 has 15 residues. Trimming stripped 5 bases from V and 6 bases from J, with 17 bases between. CDR3 sequence: CASSHGLGGLNEQFF. In DNA form, the CDR3 reads TGTGCCAGCAGCCACGGGCTGGGGGGCCTCAATGAGCAGTTCTTC. The variable domain in full, with the rest retrieved from reference TRBV7-2 and TRBJ2-1, is GAGVSQSPSNKVTEKGKDVELRCDPISGHTALYWYRQSLGQGLEFLIYFQGNSAPDKSGLPSDRFSAERTGGSVSTLTIQRTQQEDSAVYLCASSHGLGGLNEQFFGPGTRLTVL.

There are a few counts of this clonotype. The DNA of the CDR3 is TGTGCCAGCAGCCCAGGGACTGGAAGGTCTGGGGCCAACGTCCTGACTTTC. Its protein is CASSPGTGRSGANVLTF. The chain recombines TRBV14 with TRBJ2-6; TRBD2 might be the D (6 bases). The CDR3 length is 17 residues. The ends were cut back, 4 bases at V and 1 base at J, with 14 bases in the middle. CDR1 is SGHDN, CDR2 FVKESK, per germline.

The chain joins TRBV20-1 to TRBJ2-1; TRBD1 aligns across 8 bases. The V gene end was trimmed by 0 bases and the J gene end by 5 bases; junction bases not matched to a gene: 9. The CDR3 is made up of 16 amino acids. In germline, CDR1 is DFQATT, CDR2 SNEGSKA (reference sequence). The CDR3 nucleotides are TGCAGTGCTAGAGATCCTTGGACAGGGTTTGACAATGAGCAGTTCTTC. Its protein product is CSARDPWTGFDNEQFF.